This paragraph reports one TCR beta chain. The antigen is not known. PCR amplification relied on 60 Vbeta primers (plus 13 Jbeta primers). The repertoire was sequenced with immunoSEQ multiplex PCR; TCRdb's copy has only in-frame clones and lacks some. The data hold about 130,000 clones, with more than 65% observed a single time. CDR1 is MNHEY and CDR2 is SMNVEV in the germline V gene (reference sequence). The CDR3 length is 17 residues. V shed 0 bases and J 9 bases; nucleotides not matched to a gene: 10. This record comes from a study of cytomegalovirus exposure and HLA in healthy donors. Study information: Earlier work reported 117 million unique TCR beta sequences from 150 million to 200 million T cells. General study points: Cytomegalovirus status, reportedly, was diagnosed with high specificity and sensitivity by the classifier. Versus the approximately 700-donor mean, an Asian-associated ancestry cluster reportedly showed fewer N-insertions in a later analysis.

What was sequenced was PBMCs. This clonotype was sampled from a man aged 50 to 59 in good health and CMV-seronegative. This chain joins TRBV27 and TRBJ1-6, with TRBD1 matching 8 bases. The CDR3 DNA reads TGTGCCAGCAGTTTATCGACAGGGGCTAATAGCGTTTCACCCCTCCACTTT. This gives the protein CASSLSTGANSVSPLHF.